The 13 T cell receptor beta chains listed next were all sequenced from one sample in a study of T cell responses to AZD1222 COVID-19 vaccine. Only in-frame clones appear in the TCRdb table, and some are missing; sequencing was by immunoSEQ multiplex PCR. Found here are about 90,000 clones, around nine tenths of them singletons; the top ten hold 4% to 6%. The sequences come from peripheral blood, collected on day 0 of MenACWY control vaccination. The source of these receptors is an adult in good health.

The rearrangement joins TRBV5-8 to TRBJ1-4; 7 positions match TRBD1. The CDR3 length is 15 residues. CDR1 is SGHTS, CDR2 YDEGEE, per germline. V shed 2 bases and J 8 bases; nucleotides not matched to a gene: 9. The chain's CDR3 is CASSFYRGGEEKLFF. CDR3 DNA sequence: TGTGCCAGCAGCTTCTACAGGGGTGGGGAGGAAAAACTGTTTTTT.

The chain employs TRBV18 and TRBJ1-1; D is ambiguous. The length of the CDR3 is 13 residues. The V and J ends lost 5 bases and 2 bases respectively, with 9 bases between them. Germline CDR1 is KGHSH and CDR2 is LQKENI. CDR3 loop: CASSLVINTEAFF. The CDR3 DNA reads as TGTGCCAGCTCATTGGTTATTAACACTGAAGCTTTCTTT.

This chain joins TRBV7-9 and TRBJ2-3; D gene uncertain. Per the germline V gene, CDR1 is SEHNR and CDR2 is FQNEAQ (reference sequence). V lost 6 bases to trimming and J lost 3 bases, with 10 bases between them. The CDR3 is 13 amino acids. CDR3 DNA: TGTGCCAGCAGGCCAGGTACAACAGATACGCAGTATTTT. This gives the protein CASRPGTTDTQYF.

The gene calls are TRBV6-5 and TRBJ2-7; TRBD1 matches 9 bases. V gave up 4 bases and J gave up 1 base; unmatched junction bases: 5. The CDR3 is 15 residues long. The V gene's germline CDR1 is MNHEY and CDR2 SVGAGI. The CDR3 DNA is TGTGCCAGCAGTTCCAGACAGGGGGTGTCCTACGAGCAGTACTTC. Translation: CASSSRQGVSYEQYF.

This sequence joins TRBV13 and TRBJ1-5, with no clear D. V was pared by 6 bases and J by 3 bases, with 12 bases between. Per the germline V gene, CDR1 is PRHDT and CDR2 is FYEKMQ (reference sequence). The CDR3 length is 14 residues. CDR3 coding DNA: TGTGCCAGCAGTAGCGGGCGCCACAATCAGCCCCAGCATTTT. Residues: CASSSGRHNQPQHF.

Only a few counts were recorded for this clone. The V gene is TRBV3-1 (or the pseudogene TRBV3-2), the J gene TRBJ1-4; 9 bases are a match to TRBD1. This CDR3 has 14 residues. The germline V gene has CDR1 LGHDT and CDR2 YNNKEL (reference sequence). V was pared by 5 bases and J by 6 bases, with 4 bases of the junction left unmatched. The CDR3 region is CASSSGQGDEKLFF. The CDR3 DNA reads as TGTGCCAGCAGCTCGGGACAGGGAGATGAAAAACTGTTTTTT.

The CDR3 sequence is CSVQPRQGNEQFF. The CDR3 DNA is TGCAGCGTCCAGCCTCGACAGGGTAATGAGCAGTTCTTC. The chain couples TRBV29-1 to TRBJ2-1, with TRBD1 matching 7 bases. Trimming at V came to 6 bases and at J to 7 bases, leaving 9 bases not matched to a gene. The germline CDR1 and CDR2 sequences are SQVTM and ANQGSEA. The CDR3 totals 13 residues.

The chain employs TRBV14 and TRBJ2-7; 8 bases align to TRBD1. There are 16 residues in the CDR3. V was pared by 4 bases and J by 2 bases, with 10 bases of the junction left unmatched. CDR1 and CDR2 from the germline V gene are SGHDN and FVKESK. The CDR3 reads CASSLLDGTGTYEQYF. In DNA form, the CDR3 reads TGTGCCAGCAGCCTTTTGGACGGGACAGGTACCTACGAGCAGTACTTC.

The chain is built from TRBV11-2 and TRBJ2-5, with D perhaps being TRBD1 or TRBD2 (5 bases each). CDR3 length equals 14 residues. Trimming stripped 5 bases from V and 1 base from J, with 11 bases between. Germline CDR1 reads SGHAT; CDR2 reads FQNNGV. The CDR3 loop reads CASSLGTVQETQYF. As DNA, the CDR3 is TGTGCCAGCAGCCTCGGGACGGTCCAAGAGACCCAGTACTTC.

CDR3 in amino acids: CSVPISGYTF. Here the CDR3 DNA reads TGCAGCGTTCCGATAAGTGGATACACCTTC. This sequence joins TRBV29-1 and TRBJ1-2, with D unresolved. The V gene lost 5 bases and the J gene lost 11 bases, with 12 bases spanning the gap. Germline V gene lookup returns CDR1 SQVTM and CDR2 ANQGSEA. The CDR3 covers 10 residues. The full variable domain, its missing parts supplied by reference TRBV29-1 and TRBJ1-2, is SAVISQKPSRDICQRGTSLTIQCQVDSQVTMMFWYRQQPGQSLTLIATANQGSEATYESGFVIDKFPISRPNLTFSTLTVSNMSPEDSSIYLCSVPISGYTFGSGTRLTVV.

The chain has TRBV29-1 and TRBJ1-2; D ambiguous. The CDR3 is 12 amino acids. V lost 2 bases and J lost 1, with 5 bases in between. The germline gives CDR1 SQVTM, CDR2 ANQGSEA. The CDR3 reads CSVEQNNYGYTF. CDR3 DNA: TGCAGCGTTGAACAGAATAACTATGGCTACACCTTC.

This clone was seen once. The chain recombines TRBV28 with TRBJ1-2; a weak D match, TRBD1 (5 bases). Germline CDR1 and CDR2: MDHEN and SYDVKM. This CDR3 contains 13 residues. Trimming took 6 bases from V and 5 from J, leaving 13 bases between them. The CDR3 sequence is CASRGGTEYGYTF. CDR3 sequence (DNA): TGTGCCAGCAGGGGGGGGACTGAATATGGCTACACCTTC.

V gene TRBV5-1 combines with J gene TRBJ1-4; 12 bases map to TRBD1. The CDR3 is 16 amino acids. V lost 5 bases, J lost 4 bases, and 6 bases stayed unmatched. The germline V gene encodes CDR1 SGHRS and CDR2 YFSETQ. This CDR3 is CASSKGQGAVNEKLFF. CDR3 sequence (DNA): TGCGCCAGCAGTAAGGGACAGGGGGCGGTTAATGAAAAACTGTTTTTT.